Below, 24 T cell receptor beta chains from the same sample are listed, as sequenced in a study of T-cell memory formation after mild COVID-19. TCRdb re-analysed the 5' RACE reads in MiXCR, keeping a single row per CDR3 protein. The sample yields around 30,000 distinct CDR3 sequences, about 12% seen once. Sequenced material: PBMCs or a T cell subset sorted from them (not recorded which). The origin of the receptors is an adult woman who had mild COVID-19 (a few samples of this study predate the infection). Cell type and time point are not known.

Here the CDR3 reads CASSYSRGYEQYV. The CDR3 DNA sequence: TGTGCCAGCAGTTACTCGCGGGGGTACGAGCAGTACGTC. The chain joins TRBV6-5 to TRBJ2-7, with TRBD2 matching 7 bases. Unmatched junction bases numbered 0, after V lost 0 bases and J lost 4 bases. The CDR3 runs to 13 residues. CDR1 MNHEY and CDR2 SVGAGI come from the germline V gene.

This clonotype has at least ten counts. Written as DNA, the CDR3 is TGTGCCAGCAGCCTGGCTAGCGGGAGGGCCTCAGATACGCAGTATTTT. Encoded protein: CASSLASGRASDTQYF. The V gene is TRBV4-2, the J gene TRBJ2-3; 12 nucleotides align to TRBD2. CDR1 and CDR2 (germline): LGHNA, YNFKEQ. The CDR3 length is 16 residues. J gave up 4 bases and V 4 bases, and 6 bases lay outside the gene matches.

This clonotype was seen at least ten times. The V gene is TRBV12-3 or TRBV12-4, the J gene TRBJ1-5; D may be TRBD1 (5 bases). CDR3 length: 14 residues. V was shortened by 5 bases and J by 3 bases, with 11 bases between the two germline ends. This chain's CDR3 is CASSAQGPNQPQHF. For the CDR3, the DNA is TGTGCCAGCAGTGCCCAGGGACCCAATCAGCCCCAGCATTTT.

This clonotype has only a few counts. The chain joins TRBV5-6 to TRBJ2-7; the D is unclear. CDR1 and CDR2 from the germline V gene are SGHDT and YYEEEE. The CDR3 consists of 14 residues. V was clipped by 0 bases and J by 3 bases, with 10 bases between them. This chain's CDR3 is CASSLEGPFYEQYF. As DNA, the CDR3 is TGTGCCAGCAGCTTGGAAGGGCCATTCTACGAGCAGTACTTC.

This clonotype was picked up many times. The rearrangement links TRBV4-3 to TRBJ1-6; D possibly corresponds to TRBD1 (6 bases). The CDR3 extends over 13 amino acids. The germline V gene encodes CDR1 LGHNA and CDR2 YSLEER. Trimming shortened V by 0 bases and J by 13 bases, and 10 bases separated the two germline ends. The CDR3 DNA reads as TGCGCCAGCAGCCAAGATAGGGGGGGCCCCCTCCACTTT. This translates into CASSQDRGGPLHF.

This clonotype showed up many times. The gene calls are TRBV24-1 and TRBJ1-2, with TRBD1 identical over 7 bases. The germline V gene has CDR1 KGHDR and CDR2 SFDVKD. This CDR3 has 14 amino acids. V lost 5 bases to trimming and J lost 0 bases; unmatched junction nucleotides: 2. The CDR3 DNA sequence: TGTGCCACCAGTGGTGGGACAGCTAACTATGGCTACACCTTC. Translated: CATSGGTANYGYTF.

Sample share makes this clonotype medium-sized. The chain carries TRBV6-5 and TRBJ2-7, with TRBD2 identical over 9 bases. CDR3 length: 13 residues. V lost 7 bases to trimming and J lost 2 bases; unmatched junction nucleotides: 3. Germline V gene lookup returns CDR1 MNHEY and CDR2 SVGAGI. The CDR3 DNA reads as TGTGCCAGCAAACTAGCGGGCCCCTACGAGCAGTACTTC. As protein: CASKLAGPYEQYF.

This clonotype appeared many times. This chain joins TRBV4-3 and TRBJ2-2; 7 positions agree with TRBD2. The germline V gene encodes CDR1 LGHNA and CDR2 YSLEER. V shed 0 bases, J shed 5 bases, and the junction held 9 bases outside the gene matches. The CDR3 has 17 residues. CDR3 nucleotide sequence: TGCGCCAGCAGCCAAGATCGGGCGGGAGTTGGGACCGGGGAGCTGTTTTTT. Its translation is CASSQDRAGVGTGELFF.

This clonotype was detected ten times or more. At one of its ends the junction is not consistent with the germline gene, which may arise from a read error. V gene TRBV20-1 combines with J gene TRBJ2-7; D might be TRBD1 (7 bases). Germline CDR1 is DFQATT and CDR2 is SNEGSKA (reference sequence). The CDR3 is made up of 13 amino acids. This chain's CDR3 is CSARDSRGTDLTF. The DNA for the CDR3 is TGCAGTGCTAGAGATAGTCGGGGGACAGACCTGACCTTC.

This clonotype was seen at least ten times. This chain joins TRBV9 and TRBJ2-1; TRBD1 aligns across 9 bases. The germline V gene encodes CDR1 SGDLS and CDR2 YYNGEE. The CDR3 is 17 residues long. J was trimmed by 4 bases and V by 0 bases; bases with no gene match: 8. The CDR3 is CASSVGIQGAGYNEQFF. For the CDR3, the DNA is TGTGCCAGCAGCGTAGGGATACAGGGGGCAGGGTACAATGAGCAGTTCTTC.

This clonotype has just a few counts. The chain carries TRBV6-5 and TRBJ2-1, with 12 bases aligning to TRBD2. This CDR3 is built from 16 residues. The J segment lost 2 bases and the V segment lost 6 bases, leaving 5 bases of the junction unmatched. Germline V lookup: CDR1 MNHEY, CDR2 SVGAGI. The CDR3 DNA reads TGTGCCAGCAGCGGACTAGCGGGAAAAACCTACAATGAGCAGTTCTTC. It codes for CASSGLAGKTYNEQFF.

This clonotype was seen repeatedly, ten times or more. This chain links TRBV7-3 with TRBJ2-5; D not certain. The V end lost 0 bases, the J end lost 5 bases, and 7 bases lay between the germline ends. The germline CDR1 and CDR2 sequences are SGHTA and FQGTGA. This CDR3 contains 13 residues. The CDR3 here is CASSLTLGETQYF. In DNA, the CDR3 is TGTGCCAGCAGCTTAACACTCGGCGAGACCCAGTACTTC.

This clonotype was observed many times. The rearrangement joins TRBV10-3 to TRBJ2-2; D may be TRBD2 (5 bases). The V gene's germline CDR1 is ENHRY and CDR2 SYGVKD. Trimming took off 4 bases at V and 2 bases at J, with 8 bases between the two ends. This CDR3 has 14 residues. CDR3 coding DNA: TGTGCCATCAGTGCCCGGGAAAACACCGGGGAGCTGTTTTTT. It codes for CAISARENTGELFF.

This clonotype was seen a handful of times. V gene TRBV5-4 combines with J gene TRBJ2-5, with 10 bases lining up with TRBD2. The germline gives CDR1 SGHNT, CDR2 YYREEE (reference sequence). The CDR3 is 15 residues long. V lost 4 bases, J lost 5 bases, and 8 bases stayed unmatched. DNA for the CDR3: TGTGCCAGCAGCCCTAGCGGGGGAGGTTCGGAGACCCAGTACTTC. It is translated as CASSPSGGGSETQYF.

This clonotype was detected ten times or more. CDR3 bases: TGTGCCAGCAGTGACTCGGTCGAGGGGAACACCGGGGAGCTGTTTTTT. Its protein is CASSDSVEGNTGELFF. The chain carries TRBV6-4 and TRBJ2-2, with a tentative D call TRBD2 (5 bases). This CDR3 spans 16 amino acids. Trimming left V 0 bases short and J 1 base short, with 9 bases between. Per the germline V gene, CDR1 is MRHNA and CDR2 is SNTAGT.

There are many counts of this clonotype. The rearrangement joins TRBV11-2 to TRBJ2-2, with 10 bases that match TRBD2. V lost 6 bases, J lost 0 bases, and 4 bases stayed unmatched. Germline V lookup: CDR1 SGHAT, CDR2 FQNNGV. The CDR3 covers 16 residues. CDR3 residues: CASSRTSGSNTGELFF. The CDR3 nucleotides are TGTGCCAGCAGTCGGACTAGCGGCTCGAACACCGGGGAGCTGTTTTTT.

This clonotype was detected many times. The rearrangement joins TRBV15 to TRBJ2-2; D remains ambiguous. Germline assignment: CDR1 LNHNV and CDR2 YYDKDF (reference sequence). Trimming cost V 9 bases and J 5 bases, with 7 bases left between them. CDR3 length: 11 amino acids. CDR3 protein: CATGGTGELFF. The CDR3 coding sequence is TGTGCCACAGGTGGGACCGGGGAGCTGTTTTTT.

This clonotype was counted at least ten times. The chain uses TRBV6-1 and TRBJ1-2; 8 bases are a match to TRBD1. The CDR3 sequence is 12 residues long. Germline CDR1 is MNHNS and CDR2 is SASEGT. V lost 9 bases, J lost 5 bases, and 5 bases stayed unmatched. The CDR3 region has the DNA TGTGCCAGTCAGGACAGGGCTTATGGCTACACCTTC. This translates into CASQDRAYGYTF.

This clonotype was counted at least ten times. The genes are TRBV12-3 or TRBV12-4 and TRBJ1-6; TRBD1 aligns across 8 bases. CDR3 length: 15 amino acids. V trimming: 6 bases; J trimming: 9 bases; junction bases outside the gene matches: 10. The CDR3 loop reads CASRATTGEGSPLHF. The CDR3 DNA reads TGTGCCAGCAGGGCTACGACAGGGGAGGGTTCACCCCTCCACTTT.

There are many counts of this clonotype. This chain joins TRBV6-4 and TRBJ2-1, with D uncertain. CDR3 size: 15 residues. CDR1 is MRHNA and CDR2 is SNTAGT in the germline V gene. V gave up 8 bases and J gave up 7 bases, with 21 bases separating them. CDR3 sequence reads: CASASSPAEGNEQFF. The CDR3 DNA reads TGTGCCAGCGCTTCTTCCCCAGCAGAAGGGAATGAGCAGTTCTTC.

The rearrangement uses TRBV29-1 and TRBJ2-5; D might be TRBD2 (6 bases). Germline V gene data show CDR1 as SQVTM and CDR2 as ANQGSEA. The CDR3 has 13 amino acids. Trimming left V 2 bases short and J 1 base short, with 8 bases between. The CDR3 loop is CSVESGVQETQYF. CDR3 in DNA: TGCAGCGTTGAATCGGGGGTCCAAGAGACCCAGTACTTC.

This clonotype was seen repeatedly, ten times or more. V and J are TRBV4-3 and TRBJ1-5, with TRBD1 as a possible D gene (5 bases). The CDR3 has 17 amino acids. V gave up 0 bases and J gave up 1 base, with 13 bases separating them. Germline CDR1 reads LGHNA; CDR2 reads YSLEER. CDR3 sequence: CASSQDRAPGSNQPQHF. The CDR3 region has the DNA TGCGCCAGCAGCCAAGATCGGGCGCCAGGGAGCAATCAGCCCCAGCATTTT.

The table lists this clonotype with many counts. V usage is TRBV12-3 or TRBV12-4 and J usage is TRBJ2-5, with 10 bases identical to TRBD2. The CDR3 covers 17 residues. V lost 6 bases to trimming and J lost 6 bases; unmatched junction nucleotides: 16. The CDR3 region has the DNA TGTGCCAGCAGCCCCCCCTATGGGCTAGCGGGGGTGAAGACCCAGTACTTC. Its protein product is CASSPPYGLAGVKTQYF.

This clonotype has a count of ten or more. The chain links TRBV27 to TRBJ1-2, with a weak D call TRBD1 (5 bases). V was shortened by 1 base and J by 6 bases, with 9 bases between the two germline ends. This CDR3 is 13 amino acids long. Germline V CDR1 and CDR2: MNHEY, SMNVEV (reference sequence). The CDR3 protein is CASSLLGANGYTF. The CDR3 DNA sequence: TGTGCCAGCAGTTTATTAGGGGCGAATGGCTACACCTTC.